These T cell receptor beta chains were read from a single sample in a study of blood T cells in healthy people across ages. TCRdb recomputed calls from the 5' RACE reads with MiXCR, one row per CDR3 protein. Among about a million distinct CDR3 sequences listed, 30% to 40% were seen once. The sample consisted of blood. These receptors were collected from a man between 18 and 35 years old in good health. The CDR3 runs from the conserved cysteine through the conserved F or W. A D gene is named only where the DNA matches it firmly. Size tells how often a clone was seen (once, few, many) or the class of an expanded clone, and some rows leave it out.

TRBV7-2	TRBJ1-6	NA	NA	CASSLMTGGGSYNSPLHF	TGTGCCAGCAGCTTAATGACGGGAGGGGGCTCCTATAATTCACCCCTCCACTTT
TRBV20-1	TRBJ2-3	TRBD1	NA	CSAEGTGADTQYF	TGCAGTGCCGAGGGGACAGGGGCAGATACGCAGTATTTT
TRBV5-1	TRBJ2-5	NA	NA	CASSFTWGERGNEQYF	TGCGCCAGCAGTTTTACGTGGGGGGAACGGGGCAATGAGCAGTACTTC
TRBV5-1	TRBJ2-3	TRBD1	NA	CAGSLGDRADTQYF	TGCGCCGGCAGCTTGGGGGACAGAGCAGATACGCAGTATTTT
TRBV29-1	TRBJ2-2	TRBD1	few	CSVHEGQTNTGELFF	TGCAGCGTGCATGAGGGACAGACGAACACCGGGGAGCTGTTTTTT
TRBV7-2	TRBJ2-5	NA	few	CASSLDPLNEQYF	TGTGCCAGCAGCTTAGACCCCCTAAATGAGCAGTACTTC
TRBV2	TRBJ1-4	TRBD1	few	CASSDRGVGEKLFF	TGTGCCAGCAGCGACAGGGGTGTGGGTGAAAAACTGTTTTTT
TRBV20-1	TRBJ1-1	NA	NA	CSAVGGKTHSLDLEAFF	TGCAGTGCCGTGGGGGGGAAGACCCACTCCCTCGACCTTGAAGCTTTCTTT
TRBV27	TRBJ2-7	NA	many	CASSPALISYEQYF	TGTGCCAGCAGTCCTGCCCTTATCTCCTACGAGCAGTACTTC
TRBV15	TRBJ1-5	TRBD1	NA	CATRVRVTGYSNQPQHF	TGTGCCACCAGGGTAAGAGTGACAGGGTATAGCAATCAGCCCCAGCATTTT
TRBV10-3	TRBJ2-3	NA	NA	CASSPVRDTQYF	TGTGCCAGCAGTCCGGTGCGGGATACGCAGTATTTT
TRBV4-3	TRBJ2-1	NA	NA	CASSQDSSWDEQFF	TGCGCCAGCAGCCAAGATTCCAGCTGGGATGAGCAGTTCTTC
TRBV4-1	TRBJ1-1	NA	NA	CASSQDPQGLNTEAFF	TGCGCCAGCAGCCAAGACCCCCAGGGGTTGAACACTGAAGCTTTCTTT
TRBV28	TRBJ2-1	NA	NA	CASSPHRDRTYNEQFF	TGTGCCAGCAGTCCACACCGGGACCGTACATACAATGAGCAGTTCTTC
TRBV7-2	TRBJ2-7	NA	NA	CASSRGQPPSYEQYF	TGTGCCAGCAGCCGAGGACAGCCCCCCTCCTACGAGCAGTACTTC
TRBV12-3/TRBV12-4	TRBJ2-3	TRBD2	NA	CASSYGGGAKDTQYF	TGTGCCAGCAGTTATGGCGGGGGGGCCAAAGATACGCAGTATTTT
TRBV20-1	TRBJ2-3	TRBD2	NA	CSVGTSGGAEDTQYF	TGCAGTGTTGGGACTAGCGGGGGGGCCGAAGATACGCAGTATTTT
TRBV7-2	TRBJ1-6	NA	NA	CASSLNGRINNSPLHF	TGTGCCAGCAGCTTAAATGGACGGATTAATAATTCACCCCTCCACTTT
TRBV6-5	TRBJ1-3	NA	NA	CASSYSIKDDTIYF	TGTGCCAGCAGTTACTCCATAAAGGACGACACCATATATTTT
TRBV12-3/TRBV12-4	TRBJ2-1	NA	few	CASGTPSYNEQFF	TGTGCCAGCGGGACACCCTCCTACAATGAGCAGTTCTTC
TRBV5-1	TRBJ1-1	NA	once	CASSLASGGTEASF	TGCGCCAGCAGCTTGGCCTCGGGGGGGACTGAAGCTTCCTTT
TRBV20-1	TRBJ2-3	TRBD2	NA	CSASNPAGASTDTQYF	TGCAGTGCTAGCAACCCAGCGGGAGCTAGCACAGATACGCAGTATTTT
TRBV29-1	TRBJ1-2	NA	NA	CSVGAGAYGYTF	TGCAGCGTTGGGGCAGGGGCCTATGGCTACACCTTC
TRBV2	TRBJ2-1	TRBD2	few	CASSKLAGAYNEQFF	TGTGCCAGCAGTAAACTAGCGGGGGCGTACAATGAGCAGTTCTTC
TRBV15	TRBJ2-1	TRBD1	NA	CATNRGHPYDEQFF	TGTGCCACCAACAGGGGCCATCCGTACGATGAGCAGTTCTTC
TRBV5-1	TRBJ2-5	TRBD1	few	CANSLDRGLEETQYF	TGCGCCAACAGCTTGGACAGGGGTTTGGAAGAGACCCAGTACTTC
TRBV4-2	TRBJ1-1	NA	NA	CAGSQETVPLNTEAFF	TGTGCCGGCAGCCAAGAAACGGTTCCGCTGAACACTGAAGCTTTCTTT
TRBV6-6	TRBJ1-5	NA	NA	CASSYPGAASNQPQHF	TGTGCCAGCAGTTACCCAGGGGCCGCCAGCAATCAGCCCCAGCATTTT
TRBV7-2	TRBJ2-3	NA	few	CASSLSYSGVTDTQYF	TGTGCCAGCAGCTTGTCCTATTCGGGGGTCACAGATACGCAGTATTTT
TRBV20-1	TRBJ2-7	TRBD2	NA	CSATSGRSSYNEQYF	TGCAGTGCTACTAGCGGGAGGAGCTCCTACAATGAGCAGTACTTC
TRBV12-3/TRBV12-4	TRBJ1-5	NA	NA	CASTRGPREGQPQHF	TGTGCCAGCACTAGGGGACCACGAGAGGGTCAGCCCCAGCATTTT
TRBV4-1	TRBJ2-1	TRBD1	NA	CASSREWDSRNEQFF	TGCGCCAGCAGCCGAGAGTGGGACAGTAGGAATGAGCAGTTCTTC
TRBV7-6	TRBJ2-1	NA	NA	CASSDRDNSYNEQFF	TGTGCCAGCAGCGACCGGGACAACTCCTACAATGAGCAGTTCTTC